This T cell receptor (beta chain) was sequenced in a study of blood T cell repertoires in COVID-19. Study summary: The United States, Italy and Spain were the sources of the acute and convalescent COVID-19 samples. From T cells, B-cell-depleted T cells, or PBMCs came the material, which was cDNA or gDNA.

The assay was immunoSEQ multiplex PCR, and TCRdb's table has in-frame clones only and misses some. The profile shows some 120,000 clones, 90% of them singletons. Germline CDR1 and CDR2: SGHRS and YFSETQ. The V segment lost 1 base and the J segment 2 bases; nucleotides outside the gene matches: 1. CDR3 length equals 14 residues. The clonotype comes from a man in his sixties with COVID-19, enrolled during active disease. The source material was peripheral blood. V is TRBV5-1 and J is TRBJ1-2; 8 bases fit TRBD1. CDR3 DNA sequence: TGCGCCAGCAGCTTGCGGACAGGGAACTATGGCTACACCTTC. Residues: CASSLRTGNYGYTF. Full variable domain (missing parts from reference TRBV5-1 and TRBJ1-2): KAGVTQTPRYLIKTRGQQVTLSCSPISGHRSVSWYQQTPGQGLQFLFEYFSETQRNKGNFPGRFSGRQFSNSRSEMNVSTLELGDSALYLCASSLRTGNYGYTFGSGTRLTVV.